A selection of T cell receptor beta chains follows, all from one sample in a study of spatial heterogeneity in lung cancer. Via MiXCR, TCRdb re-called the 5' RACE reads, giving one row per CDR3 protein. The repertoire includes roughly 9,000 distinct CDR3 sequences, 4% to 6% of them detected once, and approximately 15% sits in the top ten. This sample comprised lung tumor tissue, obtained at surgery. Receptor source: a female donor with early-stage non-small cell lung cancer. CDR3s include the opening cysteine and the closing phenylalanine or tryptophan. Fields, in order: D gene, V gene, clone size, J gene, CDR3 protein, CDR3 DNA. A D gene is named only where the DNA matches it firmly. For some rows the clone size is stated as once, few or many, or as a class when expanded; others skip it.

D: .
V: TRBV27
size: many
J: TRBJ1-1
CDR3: CASHRRGHTEAFF
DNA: TGTGCCAGCCATAGGAGGGGACACACTGAAGCTTTCTTT

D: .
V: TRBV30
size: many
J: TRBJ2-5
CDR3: CAWSVGERETQYF
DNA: TGTGCCTGGAGCGTAGGAGAGAGAGAGACCCAGTACTTC

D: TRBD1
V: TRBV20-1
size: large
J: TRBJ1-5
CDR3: CSALTQTGGLEPQHF
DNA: TGCAGTGCCTTGACGCAGACAGGGGGCTTGGAGCCCCAGCATTTT

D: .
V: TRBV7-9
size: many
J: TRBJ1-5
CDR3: CASSSGTQPQHF
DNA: TGTGCCAGCAGCTCCGGGACTCAGCCCCAGCATTTT

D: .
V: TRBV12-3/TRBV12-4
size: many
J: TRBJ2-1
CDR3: CASGGRGSSYNEQFF
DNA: TGTGCCAGCGGCGGAAGGGGGAGCTCCTACAATGAGCAGTTCTTC

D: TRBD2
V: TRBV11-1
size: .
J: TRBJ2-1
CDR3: CASSPRGGPNEQFF
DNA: TGTGCCAGCAGCCCCCGGGGGGGACCCAATGAGCAGTTCTTC

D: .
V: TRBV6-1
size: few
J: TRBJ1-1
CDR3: CASSEAGAGEDTEAFF
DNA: TGTGCCAGCAGTGAAGCGGGGGCAGGGGAAGACACTGAAGCTTTCTTT

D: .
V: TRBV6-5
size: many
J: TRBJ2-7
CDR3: CASSYSASGGYEQYF
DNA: TGTGCCAGCAGTTACTCGGCGAGCGGAGGGTACGAGCAGTACTTC

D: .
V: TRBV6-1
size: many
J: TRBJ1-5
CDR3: CASSEARGQPQHF
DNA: TGTGCCAGCAGTGAAGCGCGCGGTCAGCCCCAGCATTTT

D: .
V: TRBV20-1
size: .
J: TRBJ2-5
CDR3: CSAKVRQWPEETQYF
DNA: TGCAGTGCTAAGGTTAGACAGTGGCCTGAAGAGACCCAGTACTTC

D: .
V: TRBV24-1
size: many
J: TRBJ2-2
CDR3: CAASRDGTGELFF
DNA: TGTGCCGCCTCCCGGGACGGCACCGGGGAGCTGTTTTTT

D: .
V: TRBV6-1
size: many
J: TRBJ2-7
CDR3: CASEGKGEQYF
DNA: TGTGCCAGCGAGGGAAAGGGGGAGCAGTACTTC

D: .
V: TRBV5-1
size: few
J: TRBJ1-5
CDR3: CASSLRNYSNQPQHF
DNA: TGCGCCAGCAGCTTAAGGAACTATAGCAATCAGCCCCAGCATTTT

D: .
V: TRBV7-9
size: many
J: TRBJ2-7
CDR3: CASSSKGWGPRRYF
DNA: TGTGCCAGCAGCTCGAAGGGTTGGGGACCTAGGCGGTACTTC

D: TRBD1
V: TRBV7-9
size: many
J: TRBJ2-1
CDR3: CASMGTASSSQSSYNEQFF
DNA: TGTGCCAGCATGGGGACAGCTTCAAGTAGCCAGAGCTCCTACAATGAGCAGTTCTTC

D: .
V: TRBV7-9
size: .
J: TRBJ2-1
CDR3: CASLLDWDEQFF
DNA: TGTGCCAGCCTGTTGGACTGGGATGAGCAGTTCTTC

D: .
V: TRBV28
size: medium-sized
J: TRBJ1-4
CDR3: CASSRGEKLFF
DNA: TGTGCCAGCAGTCGAGGGGAAAAACTGTTTTTT

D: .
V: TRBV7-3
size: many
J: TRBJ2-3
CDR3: CASSGSADTQYF
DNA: TGTGCCAGCAGCGGGAGCGCAGATACGCAGTATTTT

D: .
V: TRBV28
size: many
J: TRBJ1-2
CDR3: CATVGPVYGYTF
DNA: TGTGCAACAGTTGGCCCTGTGTATGGCTACACCTTC

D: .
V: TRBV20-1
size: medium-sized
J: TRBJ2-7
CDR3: CSAEGRPLFYEQYF
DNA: TGCAGTGCTGAGGGACGCCCCCTGTTCTACGAGCAGTACTTC

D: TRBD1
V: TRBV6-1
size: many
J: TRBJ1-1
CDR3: CASRVRGLTEAFF
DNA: TGTGCCAGCCGGGTCAGGGGGCTCACTGAAGCTTTCTTT

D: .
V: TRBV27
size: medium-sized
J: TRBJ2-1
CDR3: CASSLGPPERGLYQFF
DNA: TGTGCCAGCAGTTTAGGGCCCCCGGAGAGGGGTTTGTATCAGTTCTTC

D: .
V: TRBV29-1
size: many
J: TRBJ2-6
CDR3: CSVVSGANVLTF
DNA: TGCAGCGTTGTCTCTGGGGCCAACGTCCTGACTTTC

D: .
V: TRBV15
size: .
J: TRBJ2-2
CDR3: CATSRDQNSRGELFF
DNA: TGTGCCACCAGCAGAGATCAAAATTCCCGAGGGGAGCTGTTTTTT

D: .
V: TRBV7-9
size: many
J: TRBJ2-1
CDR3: CASSYGEWDNEQFF
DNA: TGTGCCAGCAGCTACGGGGAGTGGGACAATGAGCAGTTCTTC

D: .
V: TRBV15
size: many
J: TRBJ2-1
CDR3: CATSRDKGQAYEQFF
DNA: TGTGCCACCAGCAGAGATAAAGGGCAGGCGTATGAGCAGTTCTTC

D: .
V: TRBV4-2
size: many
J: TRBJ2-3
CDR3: CASSLQLATDTSTDTQYF
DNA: TGTGCCAGCAGCCTCCAGCTCGCGACGGATACTAGCACAGATACGCAGTATTTT